Listed here is a single TCR beta chain. The germline gives CDR1 WSHSY, CDR2 SAAADI. The CDR3 is made up of 14 amino acids. V shed 7 bases and J shed 4 bases, with 16 bases lying between them. This sample is part of a study of shared T cell receptors in the human thymus. Libraries were prepared by immunoSEQ multiplex PCR; TCRdb keeps only in-frame clonotypes and omits some of them. Among 700,000 to 750,000 clones listed, approximately 85% were seen once. These same data were also listed under a study on human thymus T cells. That publication notes: Having corrective surgery for congenital heart defects, healthy Finnish infants were the ones who donated. Thymic samples were excised during corrective heart operations. Biased V and J segment usage appeared in thymus and peripheral blood. Thymic repertoires of unrelated individuals were reported in related research to overlap highly.

The sequence came from a girl less than two years old with a congenital heart defect. Material for sequencing was thymocytes. This chain connects TRBV10-2 to TRBJ1-2; D call uncertain. The chain's CDR3 is CASNSGTQGYGYTF. The CDR3 DNA reads as TGCGCCAGCAACTCGGGAACCCAAGGCTATGGCTACACCTTC.